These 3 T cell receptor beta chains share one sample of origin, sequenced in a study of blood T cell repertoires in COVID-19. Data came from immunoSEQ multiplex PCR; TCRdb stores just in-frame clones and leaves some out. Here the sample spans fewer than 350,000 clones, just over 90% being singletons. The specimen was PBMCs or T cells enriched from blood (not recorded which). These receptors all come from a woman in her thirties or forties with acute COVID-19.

The chain's CDR3 is CAWSMSQETQYF. CDR3 DNA: TGTGCCTGGAGTATGAGCCAAGAGACCCAGTACTTC. The V and J genes are TRBV30 and TRBJ2-5, with D hard to call. Trimming stripped 2 bases from V and 1 base from J, with 5 bases between. Germline V lookup: CDR1 GTSNPN, CDR2 SVGIG (reference sequence). The CDR3 spans 12 residues.

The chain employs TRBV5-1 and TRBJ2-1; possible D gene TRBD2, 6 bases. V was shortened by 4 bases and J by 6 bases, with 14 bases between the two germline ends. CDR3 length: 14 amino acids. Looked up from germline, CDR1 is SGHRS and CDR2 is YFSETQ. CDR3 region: CASSTGTALNEQFF. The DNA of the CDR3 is TGCGCCAGCAGCACCGGGACTGCCCTCAATGAGCAGTTCTTC.

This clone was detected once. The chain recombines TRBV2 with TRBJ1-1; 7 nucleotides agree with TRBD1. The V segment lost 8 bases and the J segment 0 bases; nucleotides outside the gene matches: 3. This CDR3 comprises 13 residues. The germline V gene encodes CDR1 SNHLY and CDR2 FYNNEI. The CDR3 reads CASAGQMNTEAFF. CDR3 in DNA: TGTGCCAGCGCGGGACAGATGAACACTGAAGCTTTCTTT.